These T cell receptor beta chains were read from a single sample in a study of shared T cell receptors in the human thymus. Assay: immunoSEQ multiplex PCR; the TCRdb copy retains only in-frame clones and omits some. The table shows 600,000 or so clones, with around 87% occurring only once. This sample also appeared in a second study, on human thymus T cells.

The sequencing input was thymocytes. The receptors originated from a boy younger than two with a congenital heart defect. Each CDR3 is given with its conserved first and last residue. Each record gives: J gene, V gene, D gene, clone size, CDR3 protein, CDR3 DNA. D genes are given only for firm matches. A clone size is listed for some rows: how often the clone was seen (once, few, many), or a class if it is expanded.

J gene: TRBJ1-1
V gene: TRBV29-1
D gene: TRBD1
clone size: .
CDR3 protein: CSVDGDRGQAFF
CDR3 DNA: TGCAGCGTTGATGGGGACAGGGGGCAAGCTTTCTTT

J gene: TRBJ1-3
V gene: TRBV5-6
D gene: TRBD1
clone size: few
CDR3 protein: CASSGRGLGNTIYF
CDR3 DNA: TGTGCCAGCAGCGGAAGGGGGCTTGGAAACACCATATATTTT

J gene: TRBJ2-2
V gene: TRBV2
D gene: TRBD2
clone size: .
CDR3 protein: CASSEIWASGTNTGELFF
CDR3 DNA: TGTGCCAGCAGTGAAATCTGGGCTAGCGGGACAAACACCGGGGAGCTGTTTTTT

J gene: TRBJ2-3
V gene: TRBV7-6
D gene: .
clone size: .
CDR3 protein: CASSMLREADTQYF
CDR3 DNA: TGTGCCAGCAGCATGCTCCGAGAAGCAGATACGCAGTATTTT

J gene: TRBJ2-5
V gene: TRBV11-3
D gene: .
clone size: .
CDR3 protein: CASSLVLETQYF
CDR3 DNA: TGTGCCAGCAGCTTAGTCTTAGAGACCCAGTACTTC

J gene: TRBJ2-7
V gene: TRBV27
D gene: .
clone size: .
CDR3 protein: CASSLRQGSYEQYF
CDR3 DNA: TGTGCCAGCAGTTTAAGGCAGGGCTCCTACGAGCAGTACTTC

J gene: TRBJ2-1
V gene: TRBV28
D gene: TRBD1
clone size: .
CDR3 protein: CASSSRGHPNNEQFF
CDR3 DNA: TGTGCCAGCAGTTCGAGGGGGCACCCCAACAATGAGCAGTTCTTC

J gene: TRBJ1-1
V gene: TRBV6-1
D gene: .
clone size: .
CDR3 protein: CASSEQGNTEAFF
CDR3 DNA: TGTGCCAGCAGTGAACAGGGAAACACTGAAGCTTTCTTT

J gene: TRBJ1-1
V gene: TRBV27
D gene: .
clone size: .
CDR3 protein: CASSDAGQINTEAFF
CDR3 DNA: TGTGCCAGCAGTGACGCGGGGCAAATTAACACTGAAGCTTTCTTT

J gene: TRBJ1-6
V gene: TRBV9
D gene: .
clone size: .
CDR3 protein: CASSVEGTAGNSPLHF
CDR3 DNA: TGTGCCAGCAGCGTAGAGGGAACAGCGGGGAATTCACCCCTCCACTTT

J gene: TRBJ1-4
V gene: TRBV18
D gene: TRBD1
clone size: .
CDR3 protein: CASSPTTGEGEKLFF
CDR3 DNA: TGTGCCAGCTCACCGACGACAGGGGAGGGTGAAAAACTGTTTTTT

J gene: TRBJ1-2
V gene: TRBV7-9
D gene: .
clone size: .
CDR3 protein: CASSPPRGRVRNDGYTF
CDR3 DNA: TGTGCCAGCAGCCCACCCCGTGGCAGGGTGAGGAATGATGGCTACACCTTC

J gene: TRBJ2-7
V gene: TRBV9
D gene: TRBD1
clone size: few
CDR3 protein: CASSVGGTGPYYEQYF
CDR3 DNA: TGTGCCAGCAGCGTAGGAGGGACAGGGCCATACTACGAGCAGTACTTC

J gene: TRBJ1-2
V gene: TRBV2
D gene: .
clone size: .
CDR3 protein: CASRTLETRGYTF
CDR3 DNA: TGTGCCAGCAGGACCTTAGAGACTCGAGGCTACACCTTC

J gene: TRBJ1-2
V gene: TRBV6-1
D gene: .
clone size: .
CDR3 protein: CASTAGKLQSYGYTF
CDR3 DNA: TGTGCCAGCACGGCTGGCAAGTTACAGAGCTATGGCTACACCTTC

J gene: TRBJ1-1
V gene: TRBV15
D gene: .
clone size: .
CDR3 protein: CATRSDETGKNGEDTEAFF
CDR3 DNA: TGTGCCACCAGATCCGACGAAACAGGGAAAAATGGAGAGGACACTGAAGCTTTCTTT

J gene: TRBJ2-7
V gene: TRBV2
D gene: TRBD2
clone size: .
CDR3 protein: CASIGHPGTSYNEQYF
CDR3 DNA: TGTGCCAGCATTGGGCACCCCGGGACTAGCTACAACGAGCAGTACTTC

J gene: TRBJ1-2
V gene: TRBV9
D gene: .
clone size: .
CDR3 protein: CASSAAGGNLFRNYGYTF
CDR3 DNA: TGTGCCAGCAGCGCCGCTGGGGGGAATTTGTTTCGGAACTATGGCTACACCTTC

J gene: TRBJ2-1
V gene: TRBV27
D gene: .
clone size: .
CDR3 protein: CASSLKFISNAHSYNEQFF
CDR3 DNA: TGTGCCAGCAGTTTGAAGTTCATCAGTAACGCCCACTCCTACAATGAGCAGTTCTTC

J gene: TRBJ1-6
V gene: TRBV30
D gene: .
clone size: .
CDR3 protein: CAWSVRSVGSGNNSPLHF
CDR3 DNA: TGTGCCTGGAGTGTAAGATCGGTTGGGTCGGGAAATAATTCCCCCCTCCACTTT

J gene: TRBJ1-5
V gene: TRBV7-2
D gene: .
clone size: .
CDR3 protein: CASSPGSPQGQPQHF
CDR3 DNA: TGTGCCAGCAGCCCTGGGTCTCCCCAGGGCCAGCCCCAGCATTTT

J gene: TRBJ2-3
V gene: TRBV5-1
D gene: TRBD1
clone size: .
CDR3 protein: CASSLADRARTDTQYF
CDR3 DNA: TGCGCCAGCAGCTTGGCCGACAGGGCGAGGACAGATACGCAGTATTTT

J gene: TRBJ1-2
V gene: TRBV11-2
D gene: TRBD1
clone size: .
CDR3 protein: CASSFQKTGNYGYTF
CDR3 DNA: TGTGCCAGCAGCTTTCAAAAGACAGGGAACTATGGCTACACCTTC

J gene: TRBJ2-5
V gene: TRBV28
D gene: TRBD2
clone size: .
CDR3 protein: CASNGRGLQETQYF
CDR3 DNA: TGTGCCAGCAACGGGAGGGGACTACAAGAGACCCAGTACTTC

J gene: TRBJ2-5
V gene: TRBV30
D gene: .
clone size: .
CDR3 protein: CAWSKETESQGAQYF
CDR3 DNA: TGTGCCTGGAGTAAGGAGACGGAGAGCCAAGGGGCCCAGTACTTC

J gene: TRBJ2-2
V gene: TRBV5-1
D gene: .
clone size: .
CDR3 protein: CASSLSTGELFF
CDR3 DNA: TGCGCCAGCAGCTTGTCTACCGGGGAGCTGTTTTTT

J gene: TRBJ2-1
V gene: TRBV11-2
D gene: TRBD2
clone size: .
CDR3 protein: CASSLGQREARGSEQFF
CDR3 DNA: TGTGCCAGCAGCTTAGGGCAGCGGGAGGCTCGGGGTAGTGAGCAGTTCTTC

J gene: TRBJ1-1
V gene: TRBV7-9
D gene: TRBD1
clone size: .
CDR3 protein: CASSLLTGDATEAFF
CDR3 DNA: TGTGCCAGCAGCTTACTGACAGGGGACGCCACTGAAGCTTTCTTT

J gene: TRBJ2-7
V gene: TRBV5-6
D gene: .
clone size: few
CDR3 protein: CASSLDRDRYEQYF
CDR3 DNA: TGTGCCAGCAGCTTGGACAGGGACCGGTACGAGCAGTACTTC

J gene: TRBJ2-7
V gene: TRBV12-5
D gene: TRBD2
clone size: .
CDR3 protein: CASGPQVVAGVSDEQYF
CDR3 DNA: TGTGCTAGTGGTCCCCAGGTGGTAGCGGGAGTATCGGACGAGCAGTACTTC

J gene: TRBJ1-5
V gene: TRBV6-7
D gene: .
clone size: .
CDR3 protein: CASSHTGQPNQPQHF
CDR3 DNA: TGTGCCAGCAGCCACACCGGACAGCCCAATCAGCCCCAGCATTTT

J gene: TRBJ1-1
V gene: TRBV7-3
D gene: TRBD1
clone size: .
CDR3 protein: CASSARGDTEAFF
CDR3 DNA: TGTGCCAGCAGCGCCAGGGGGGACACTGAAGCTTTCTTT